The entry below describes one TCR beta chain. Per the germline V gene, CDR1 is SGHTA and CDR2 is FQGNSA. The CDR3 has 16 residues. After removal of 5 bases from V and 1 base from J, the junction contained 8 bases not matched to a gene. This entry comes from a study of control samples from healthy donors and cancer patients. Clones were sequenced by immunoSEQ multiplex PCR, and TCRdb holds only the in-frame ones, with some missing. The table has about 59,000 clones, roughly 90% seen once; the top ten hold around 1.7%. Material for sequencing was PBMCs. The sequence derives from a man in his forties with colorectal cancer. This rearrangement joins TRBV7-2 to TRBJ1-1; 9 bases match TRBD1. For the CDR3, the DNA is TGTGCCAGCAGCGGTCGAACGGGACAGGGGAACACTGAAGCTTTCTTT. This encodes CASSGRTGQGNTEAFF.